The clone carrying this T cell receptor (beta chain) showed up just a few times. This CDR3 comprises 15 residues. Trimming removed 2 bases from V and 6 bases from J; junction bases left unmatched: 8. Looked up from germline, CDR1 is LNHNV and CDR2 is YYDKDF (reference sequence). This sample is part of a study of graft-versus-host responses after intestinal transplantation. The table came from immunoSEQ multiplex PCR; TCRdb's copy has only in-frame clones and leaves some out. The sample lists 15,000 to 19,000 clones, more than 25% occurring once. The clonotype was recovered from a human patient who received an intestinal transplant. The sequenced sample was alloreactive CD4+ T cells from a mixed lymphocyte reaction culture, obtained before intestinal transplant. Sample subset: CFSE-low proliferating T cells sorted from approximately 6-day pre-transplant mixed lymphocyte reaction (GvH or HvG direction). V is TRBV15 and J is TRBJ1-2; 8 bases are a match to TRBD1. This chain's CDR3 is CATSRHGTGNDGYTF. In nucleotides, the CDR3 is TGTGCCACCAGCAGACACGGGACAGGCAACGATGGCTACACCTTC. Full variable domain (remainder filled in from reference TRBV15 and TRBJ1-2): DAMVIQNPRYQVTQFGKPVTLSCSQTLNHNVMYWYQQKSSQAPKLLFHYYDKDFNNEADTPDNFQSRRPNTSFCFLDIRSPGLGDTAMYLCATSRHGTGNDGYTFGSGTRLTVV.